The 30 T cell receptor beta chains presented below share a single source sample, sequenced in a study of T cells in Graves' hyperthyroidism and ophthalmopathy (dated by TCRdb to the late 2010s). The protocol used for the library was multiplex PCR. These reads were obtained on an Illumina HiSeq 2000. TCR beta CDR3 regions were amplified from RNA transcripts. The first round of RT-PCR for the TCR CDR3 was performed with the HTBI primer set and the Qiagen OneStep RT-PCR kit. The public reads were quality trimmed at Q25 with fastp and then assembled into clones with MiXCR by TCRdb, keeping productive beta chains. Entries that share a CDR3 protein sequence are merged under the most common genes and DNA. This sample has some 580,000 distinct CDR3 sequences in its table, and roughly a sixth of those were observed once. The top ten clonotypes cover around 3.5% of the sample. The sample was blood. These receptor sequences come from a woman aged 40 to 50 with Graves' ophthalmopathy.

The rearrangement joins TRBV5-1 to TRBJ1-1; no reliable D call. V lost 1 base and J lost 6, with 10 bases in between. In germline, CDR1 is SGHRS, CDR2 YFSETQ. This CDR3 comprises 13 residues. For the CDR3, the DNA is TGCGCCAGCAGCTTGCTAGGAGCCGCTGAAGCTTTCTTT. Protein: CASSLLGAAEAFF.

V usage is TRBV11-2 and J usage is TRBJ1-5; tentative D call: TRBD1 (5 bases). V was trimmed by 5 bases and J by 4 bases, leaving 15 bases between them. Germline-derived CDR1 and CDR2 are SGHAT and FQNNGV. This CDR3 region has 15 residues. DNA of the CDR3: TGTGCCAGCAGCAATCAAGCAGGGTCAAATCAGCCCCAGCATTTT. It encodes CASSNQAGSNQPQHF. Full variable domain (missing parts from reference TRBV11-2 and TRBJ1-5): EAGVAQSPRYKIIEKRQSVAFWCNPISGHATLYWYQQILGQGPKLLIQFQNNGVVDDSQLPKDRFSAERLKGVDSTLKIQPAKLEDSAVYLCASSNQAGSNQPQHFGDGTRLSIL.

The V gene is TRBV4-2, the J gene TRBJ1-1, with D possibly matching TRBD1 (5 bases). The ends were cut back, 0 bases at V and 4 bases at J, with 15 bases in the middle. Germline V gene sequence: CDR1 LGHNA, CDR2 YNFKEQ. The CDR3 spans 16 residues. The DNA of the CDR3 is TGTGCCAGCAGCCAAGATTTTACGGGGCGGATCACTGAAGCTTTCTTT. It encodes CASSQDFTGRITEAFF.

This clonotype has ten or more counts. The V gene is TRBV7-8, the J gene TRBJ2-7; 11 bases are a match to TRBD2. The junction had 12 bases not matched to a gene; V was cut back by 4 bases and J by 7 bases. This CDR3 spans 16 amino acids. Looked up from germline, CDR1 is SGHVS and CDR2 is FQNEAQ. The CDR3 region has the DNA TGTGCCAGCAGCTCTTCGGGGACTAGCGGCAGGGCGGAGCAGTACTTC. Translation: CASSSSGTSGRAEQYF.

The CDR3 DNA reads as TGTGCCAGCAGCCTTAAGGGACTCCTCGAGGGCTACACCTTC. Protein product: CASSLKGLLEGYTF. The V and J genes are TRBV11-2 and TRBJ1-2, with a tentative D call TRBD1 (5 bases). Germline V CDR1 and CDR2: SGHAT, FQNNGV. This CDR3 is 14 amino acids long. V was shortened by 5 bases and J by 8 bases, with 18 bases between the two germline ends. Based on the CDR3 plus reference TRBV11-2 and TRBJ1-2, the full variable domain is EAGVAQSPRYKIIEKRQSVAFWCNPISGHATLYWYQQILGQGPKLLIQFQNNGVVDDSQLPKDRFSAERLKGVDSTLKIQPAKLEDSAVYLCASSLKGLLEGYTFGSGTRLTVV.

This clonotype was counted a few times. The chain joins TRBV10-3 to TRBJ2-1; TRBD2 aligns across 11 bases. The CDR3 runs to 16 residues. Losses at the gene ends were 2 bases for V and 7 bases for J; bases not matched to a gene: 7. Germline V gene lookup returns CDR1 ENHRY and CDR2 SYGVKD. DNA of the CDR3: TGTGCCATCAGTGAGCCACTAGCGGGAGAAAGGAATGAGCAGTTCTTC. Translation: CAISEPLAGERNEQFF.

This clonotype came up a few times. V and J are TRBV19 and TRBJ1-1, with a weak D call TRBD1 (5 bases). Trimming pared 2 bases from V and 4 bases from J, leaving 17 bases between. Per the germline V gene, CDR1 is LNHDA and CDR2 is SQIVND (reference sequence). This CDR3 region has 16 residues. CDR3: CASSINLGVPGTEAFF. In DNA, the CDR3 is TGTGCCAGTAGTATAAACCTGGGGGTCCCGGGCACTGAAGCTTTCTTT. Variable domain in full (rest from reference TRBV19 and TRBJ1-1): DGGITQSPKYLFRKEGQNVTLSCEQNLNHDAMYWYRQDPGQGLRLIYYSQIVNDFQKGDIAEGYSVSREKKESFPLTVTSAQKNPTAFYLCASSINLGVPGTEAFFGQGTRLTVV.

This clonotype came up many times. V and J are TRBV6-2 or TRBV6-3 and TRBJ1-5; D possibly corresponds to TRBD1 (6 bases). V was clipped by 2 bases and J by 3 bases, with 17 bases between them. The CDR3 is made up of 17 amino acids. Germline-derived CDR1 and CDR2 are MNHEY and SVGEGT. The CDR3 nucleotides read TGTGCCAGCAGTTACGGGGGCGTATCCCGGTCCAATCAGCCCCAGCATTTT. It codes for CASSYGGVSRSNQPQHF.

The sample holds many counts of this clonotype. The chain carries TRBV7-2 and TRBJ1-2, with 9 bases that match TRBD1. V shed 5 bases and J 4 bases; nucleotides not matched to a gene: 5. The CDR3 is 14 amino acids. The germline gives CDR1 SGHTA, CDR2 FQGNSA. The CDR3 is CASSGGQGIYGYTF. The CDR3 coding sequence is TGTGCCAGCAGCGGGGGACAGGGCATCTATGGCTACACCTTC.

This clonotype was counted a few times. V gene TRBV6-1 combines with J gene TRBJ1-4; 7 bases are shared with TRBD1. The V and J ends lost 8 bases and 5 bases, in that order; junction bases with no gene match: 8. The CDR3 is made up of 14 amino acids. Germline V gene sequence: CDR1 MNHNS, CDR2 SASEGT. CDR3 coding DNA: TGTGCCAGCTCCCCTCCGGGACAGAATGAAAAACTGTTTTTT. It encodes CASSPPGQNEKLFF.

In the case of this clonotype: A much larger clonotype is one base distant, so this may be a read error. This sequence joins TRBV18 and TRBJ2-5; 7 bases match TRBD1. The CDR3 length is 14 residues. The V gene's germline CDR1 is KGHSH and CDR2 LQKENI. V was clipped by 8 bases and J by 2 bases; unmatched bases: 8. In nucleotides, the CDR3 is TGTGCCAGCACCCACGGGACAGAACAAGAGACCCAGTACTTC. Translating it yields CASTHGTEQETQYF.

The chain combines TRBV11-2 with TRBJ2-1; a weak D match, TRBD1 (5 bases). The CDR3 is made up of 14 amino acids. Germline V lookup: CDR1 SGHAT, CDR2 FQNNGV. V lost 5 bases to trimming and J lost 5 bases, with 13 bases between them. The CDR3 DNA reads TGTGCCAGCAGCAGCAGGGTGGCGGACAATGAGCAGTTCTTC. Amino acid sequence: CASSSRVADNEQFF.

This clonotype was counted ten times or more. The gene calls are TRBV6-2 or TRBV6-3 and TRBJ1-5; D might be TRBD1 (5 bases). The CDR3 contains 15 residues. The V end was cut by 5 bases, the J end by 2 bases, with 13 bases between. Looked up from germline, CDR1 is MNHEY and CDR2 is SVGEGT. CDR3 sequence (DNA): TGTGCCAGCAGTAACGGAGGGACGGGCAATCAGCCCCAGCATTTT. Its protein product is CASSNGGTGNQPQHF.

In this sample, this clonotype turned up many times. The chain is built from TRBV11-2 and TRBJ1-2, with 9 nucleotides matching TRBD1. CDR1 and CDR2 (germline): SGHAT, FQNNGV. V shed 5 bases and J 2 bases; nucleotides not matched to a gene: 9. CDR3 size: 16 residues. The CDR3 loop reads CASSHGHGTGNYGYTF. The CDR3 coding sequence is TGTGCCAGCAGCCATGGGCATGGGACAGGGAACTATGGCTACACCTTC. The full variable domain, with the rest looked up from reference TRBV11-2 and TRBJ1-2, is EAGVAQSPRYKIIEKRQSVAFWCNPISGHATLYWYQQILGQGPKLLIQFQNNGVVDDSQLPKDRFSAERLKGVDSTLKIQPAKLEDSAVYLCASSHGHGTGNYGYTFGSGTRLTVV.

The CDR3 DNA is TGCGCCAGCAGCCCCCAAACAGGGACCAATCAGCCCCAGCATTTT. The encoded protein is CASSPQTGTNQPQHF. The chain uses TRBV5-1 and TRBJ1-5; tentative D call: TRBD1 (6 bases). The CDR3 sequence is 15 residues long. V lost 4 bases to trimming and J lost 3 bases, with 14 bases between them. Germline values: CDR1 SGHRS, CDR2 YFSETQ.

This sequence joins TRBV6-2 or TRBV6-3 and TRBJ2-3, with 7 nucleotides matching TRBD1. Germline V CDR1 and CDR2: MNHEY, SVGEGT. V was pared by 6 bases and J by 2 bases, with 8 bases of the junction left unmatched. This CDR3 is 15 amino acids long. The CDR3 DNA reads TGTGCCAGCAGCCCCCAGGGACAGCTCACAGATACGCAGTATTTT. Translated, it gives CASSPQGQLTDTQYF.

This clonotype appeared a few times. V usage is TRBV6-1 and J usage is TRBJ2-6; maybe TRBD2 (5 bases). The germline V and J ends were trimmed by 4 bases and 0 bases, with 13 bases remaining between them. CDR1 MNHNS and CDR2 SASEGT come from the germline V gene. The CDR3 is 17 amino acids. The chain's CDR3 is CASSGGNANSGANVLTF. DNA for the CDR3: TGTGCCAGCAGTGGAGGGAACGCTAACTCTGGGGCCAACGTCCTGACTTTC.

In this sample, this clonotype turned up many times. The CDR3 DNA follows: TGTGCCAGCAGTGACAGGGAATACGAGCAGTACTTC. Protein: CASSDREYEQYF. The chain has TRBV2 and TRBJ2-7; D perhaps matches TRBD1 (5 bases). The CDR3 loop spans 12 amino acids. Trimming took 3 bases from V and 4 from J, leaving 7 bases between them. Per the germline V gene, CDR1 is SNHLY and CDR2 is FYNNEI.

A few counts support this clonotype. V usage is TRBV15 and J usage is TRBJ2-1; TRBD2 aligns across 8 bases. Germline trimming cut 0 bases from V and 5 bases from J; bases unmatched to any gene: 3. The CDR3 is 15 residues long. In germline, CDR1 is LNHNV, CDR2 YYDKDF (reference sequence). This CDR3 reads CATSRDRGGHNEQFF. The CDR3 bases are TGTGCCACCAGCAGAGATCGGGGGGGGCACAATGAGCAGTTCTTC.

Note on this clonotype: A read error may be the cause here, since a much bigger clone is one base away. This rearrangement joins TRBV27 to TRBJ2-1, with TRBD2 matching over 8 bases. Germline loops: CDR1 MNHEY, CDR2 SMNVEV (reference sequence). After removal of 4 bases from V and 4 bases from J, the junction contained 12 bases not matched to a gene. The CDR3 runs 17 residues. The CDR3 region has the DNA TGTGCCAGCAGTTCATATTTTGCCGGGAGGGCTTACAATGAGCAGTTCTTC. Its protein is CASSSYFAGRAYNEQFF.

This chain connects TRBV20-1 to TRBJ1-6, with D maybe TRBD1 (5 bases). CDR3 size: 16 residues. Trimming took off 0 bases at V and 7 bases at J, with 16 bases between the two ends. Germline loops: CDR1 DFQATT, CDR2 SNEGSKA (reference sequence). CDR3: CSAREMTEVKNSPLHF. CDR3 coding DNA: TGCAGTGCTAGAGAAATGACAGAAGTAAAGAATTCACCCCTCCACTTT.

There are a few counts of this clonotype. The chain joins TRBV7-9 to TRBJ1-1; the D gene is possibly TRBD1 (6 bases). Germline CDR1 is SEHNR and CDR2 is FQNEAQ (reference sequence). The V end lost 3 bases, the J end lost 5 bases, and 13 bases lay between the germline ends. The CDR3 has 14 residues. In DNA, the CDR3 is TGTGCCAGCAGCTTTGTGGGGGGCTGGACTGAAGCTTTCTTT. This translates into CASSFVGGWTEAFF. Full variable domain (remainder filled in from reference TRBV7-9 and TRBJ1-1): DTGVSQNPRHKITKRGQNVTFRCDPISEHNRLYWYRQTLGQGPEFLTYFQNEAQLEKSRLLSDRFSAERPKGSFSTLEIQRTEQGDSAMYLCASSFVGGWTEAFFGQGTRLTVV.

V gene TRBV9 combines with J gene TRBJ2-1; possible D gene TRBD2, 6 bases. The CDR3 has 14 amino acids. V was pared by 4 bases and J by 6 bases, with 14 bases between. Per germline, CDR1 SGDLS and CDR2 YYNGEE. Here the CDR3 DNA reads TGTGCCAGCAGCCCCATAGCGGCCTCCAATGAGCAGTTCTTC. It translates to CASSPIAASNEQFF.

This clonotype was detected many times. The chain links TRBV5-1 to TRBJ2-2, with D perhaps assigned TRBD1 or TRBD2 (6 bases each). V dropped 4 bases and J dropped 0 bases, with 13 bases sitting between them. Looked up from germline, CDR1 is SGHRS and CDR2 is YFSETQ. The CDR3 runs 16 residues. CDR3 sequence (DNA): TGCGCCAGCAGCGATAGGGGGGTTCCGAACACCGGGGAGCTGTTTTTT. Protein product: CASSDRGVPNTGELFF.

In this sample, this clonotype turned up a few times. The rearrangement uses TRBV20-1 and TRBJ2-3; 8 bases match TRBD1. From germline, CDR1 is DFQATT and CDR2 SNEGSKA (reference sequence). There are 16 residues in the CDR3. V shed 0 bases and J 2 bases; nucleotides not matched to a gene: 7. The CDR3 bases are TGCAGTGCTAGAGAACCGACAGGGGACCTCACAGATACGCAGTATTTT. This codes for CSAREPTGDLTDTQYF.

Ten or more counts support this clonotype. The chain is built from TRBV5-1 and TRBJ1-1; possibly TRBD1 for D (5 bases). CDR1 SGHRS and CDR2 YFSETQ come from the germline V gene. The CDR3 is made up of 15 amino acids. V lost 4 bases, J lost 0 bases, and 13 bases lay in between. CDR3 sequence (DNA): TGCGCCAGCAGCCGGTGGGGGGAAATGAACACTGAAGCTTTCTTT. Protein product: CASSRWGEMNTEAFF. The full variable domain, in which reference TRBV5-1 and TRBJ1-1 provide the parts outside the CDR3, is KAGVTQTPRYLIKTRGQQVTLSCSPISGHRSVSWYQQTPGQGLQFLFEYFSETQRNKGNFPGRFSGRQFSNSRSEMNVSTLELGDSALYLCASSRWGEMNTEAFFGQGTRLTVV.

This clonotype was observed a few times. The chain couples TRBV6-8 to TRBJ2-4, with 9 bases identical to TRBD1. This CDR3 comprises 15 residues. The trim removed 5 bases at V and 6 bases at J, leaving 8 bases unmatched. Germline lookup yields CDR1 MNHGY and CDR2 SAAAGT. CDR3 in DNA: TGTGCCAGCAGTGGCCGGGACAGGGTTGGAAACATTCAGTACTTC. Protein: CASSGRDRVGNIQYF.

This clonotype was found many times. V usage is TRBV20-1 and J usage is TRBJ2-7; a possible D gene is TRBD2 (6 bases). Germline-derived CDR1 and CDR2 are DFQATT and SNEGSKA (reference sequence). The CDR3 runs 16 residues. Trimming took off 6 bases at V and 0 bases at J, with 21 bases between the two ends. The CDR3 here is CSATGSGTGLSYEQYF. The CDR3 DNA follows: TGCAGTGCGACCGGTTCCGGGACGGGACTCTCCTACGAGCAGTACTTC.

In its sample, this clonotype was seen a few times. The chain employs TRBV2 and TRBJ2-2; tentatively, D is TRBD2 (7 bases). Per germline, CDR1 SNHLY and CDR2 FYNNEI. The V end was cut by 8 bases, the J end by 11 bases, with 21 bases between. This CDR3 region has 14 residues. CDR3 in amino acids: CASPKFGGARELFF. CDR3 sequence (DNA): TGTGCCAGCCCGAAGTTTGGGGGGGCCAGAGAGCTGTTTTTT.

This clonotype occurred a few times. V is TRBV11-3 and J is TRBJ2-1; TRBD2 agrees at 12 bases. This CDR3 is 15 amino acids long. The germline gives CDR1 SGHNT, CDR2 YENEEA. Trimming took 5 bases from V and 6 from J; bases not matched to a gene: 5. CDR3 loop: CASSKTSGGLNEQFF. The CDR3 DNA is TGTGCCAGCAGCAAAACTAGCGGGGGGCTCAATGAGCAGTTCTTC.